This T cell receptor (beta chain) was profiled in a study of PD-1 blockade in classical Hodgkin lymphoma. Repertoires were generated with immunoSEQ multiplex PCR, while TCRdb's copy carries only in-frame clones and drops some. The table records almost 20,000 clones, approximately 80% of them present only once. Germline CDR1 and CDR2: LGHNA and YSLEER. CDR3 length equals 16 residues. V lost 3 bases, J lost 2 bases, and 16 bases lay in between. Points on this clone: Its target is not known.

Stated time point: cycle 4 day 1 (C4D1), after more than 5 weeks of nivolumab. Brentuximab vedotin exposure varied among the patients, all of whom had relapsed after autologous stem cell transplantation. Study-wide results and caveats: Complete responders matched newly diagnosed patients in baseline diversity. While CD8+ TCR diversity did not rise significantly by C4D1, CD4+ TCR diversity did. Lower baseline TCR diversity was reported for newly diagnosed patients than for healthy donors. When nivolumab was started under 1 year after ASCT, patients were excluded.

This receptor was identified in a human donor with classical Hodgkin lymphoma. This chain uses TRBV4-3 with TRBJ1-2; D might be TRBD1 (5 bases). Sample: peripheral blood mononuclear cells (PBMCs), taken before the fourth cycle of nivolumab. In DNA form, the CDR3 reads TGCGCCAGCAGCCACATAAGTCTGGGGACCAACTATGGCTACACCTTC. Its translation is CASSHISLGTNYGYTF.